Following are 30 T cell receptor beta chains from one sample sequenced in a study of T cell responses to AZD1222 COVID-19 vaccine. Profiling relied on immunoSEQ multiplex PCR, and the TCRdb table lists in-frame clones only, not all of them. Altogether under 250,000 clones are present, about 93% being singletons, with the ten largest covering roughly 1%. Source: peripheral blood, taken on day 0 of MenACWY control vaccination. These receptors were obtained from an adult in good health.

CDR3 nucleotide sequence: TGCAGTGCTAGTCTAGCCAAAAACATTCAGTACTTC. Translating gives CSASLAKNIQYF. The J gene is TRBJ2-4, the V gene TRBV20-1, with D unclear. V lost 3 bases and J 0 bases, leaving 3 bases between the germline ends. The CDR3 contains 12 residues. Looked up from germline, CDR1 is DFQATT and CDR2 is SNEGSKA (reference sequence).

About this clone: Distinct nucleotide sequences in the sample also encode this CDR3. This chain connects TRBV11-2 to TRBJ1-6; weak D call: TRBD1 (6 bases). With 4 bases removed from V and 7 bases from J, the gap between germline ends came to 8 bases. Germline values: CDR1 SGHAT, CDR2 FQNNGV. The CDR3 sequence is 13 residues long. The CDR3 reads CASSSTGNSPLHF. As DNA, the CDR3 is TGTGCCAGCAGCTCCACAGGGAATTCACCCCTCCACTTT.

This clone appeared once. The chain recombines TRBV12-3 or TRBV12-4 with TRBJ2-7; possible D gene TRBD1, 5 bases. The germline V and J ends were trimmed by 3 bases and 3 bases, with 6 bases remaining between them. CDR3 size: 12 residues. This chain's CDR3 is CASSLGRYEQYF. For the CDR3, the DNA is TGTGCCAGCAGTTTGGGGCGCTACGAGCAGTACTTC.

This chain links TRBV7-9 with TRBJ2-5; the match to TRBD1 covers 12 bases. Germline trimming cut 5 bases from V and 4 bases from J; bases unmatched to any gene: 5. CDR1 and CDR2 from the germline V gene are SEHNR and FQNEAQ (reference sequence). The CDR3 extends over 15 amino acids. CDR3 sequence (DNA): TGTGCCAGCAGCCCCCGGGACAGGGGGCTAGAGACCCAGTACTTC. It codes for CASSPRDRGLETQYF.

CDR3 sequence (DNA): TGTGCCAGCAGTTACAGGGGGGGGGAAAGCAATCAGCCCCAGCATTTT. Its translation is CASSYRGGESNQPQHF. The chain links TRBV28 to TRBJ1-5; 8 bases are shared with TRBD1. Trimming cost V 4 bases and J 1 base; bases outside gene matches: 6. The CDR3 runs 16 residues. Germline loops: CDR1 MDHEN, CDR2 SYDVKM.

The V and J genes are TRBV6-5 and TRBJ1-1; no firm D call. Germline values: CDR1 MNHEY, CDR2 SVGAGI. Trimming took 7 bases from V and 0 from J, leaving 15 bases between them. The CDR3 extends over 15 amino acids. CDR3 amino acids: CASTTHAVMNTEAFF. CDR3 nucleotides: TGTGCCAGCACCACACATGCAGTTATGAACACTGAAGCTTTCTTT.

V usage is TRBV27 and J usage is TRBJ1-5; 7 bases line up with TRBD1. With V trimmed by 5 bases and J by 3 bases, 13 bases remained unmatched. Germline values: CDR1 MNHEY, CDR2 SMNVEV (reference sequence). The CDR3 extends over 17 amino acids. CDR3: CASSPGAARGFNQPQHF. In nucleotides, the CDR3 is TGTGCCAGCAGTCCCGGGGCGGCCAGGGGGTTCAATCAGCCCCAGCATTTT.

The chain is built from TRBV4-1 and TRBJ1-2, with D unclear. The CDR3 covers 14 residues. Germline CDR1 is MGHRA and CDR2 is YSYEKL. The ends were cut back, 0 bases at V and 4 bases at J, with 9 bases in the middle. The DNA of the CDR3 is TGCGCCAGCAGCCAAGATGCGGCCGGCTATGGCTACACCTTC. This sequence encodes CASSQDAAGYGYTF.

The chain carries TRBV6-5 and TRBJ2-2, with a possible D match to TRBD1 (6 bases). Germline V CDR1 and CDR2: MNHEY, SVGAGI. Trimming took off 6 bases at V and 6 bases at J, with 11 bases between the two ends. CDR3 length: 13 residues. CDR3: CASRPSGAGELFF. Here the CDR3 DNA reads TGTGCCAGCAGACCATCAGGGGCCGGGGAGCTGTTTTTT.

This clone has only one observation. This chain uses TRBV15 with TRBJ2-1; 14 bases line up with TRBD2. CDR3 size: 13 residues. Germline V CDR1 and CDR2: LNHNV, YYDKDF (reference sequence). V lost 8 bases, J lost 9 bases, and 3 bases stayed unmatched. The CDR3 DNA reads TGTGCCACCGGACTAGCGGGGGGATCTGAGCAGTTCTTC. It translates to CATGLAGGSEQFF.

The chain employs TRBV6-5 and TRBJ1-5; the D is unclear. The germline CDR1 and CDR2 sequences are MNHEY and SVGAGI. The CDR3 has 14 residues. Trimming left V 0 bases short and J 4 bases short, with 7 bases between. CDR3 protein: CASSYSPRNQPQHF. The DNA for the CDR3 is TGTGCCAGCAGTTACTCCCCGCGGAATCAGCCCCAGCATTTT.

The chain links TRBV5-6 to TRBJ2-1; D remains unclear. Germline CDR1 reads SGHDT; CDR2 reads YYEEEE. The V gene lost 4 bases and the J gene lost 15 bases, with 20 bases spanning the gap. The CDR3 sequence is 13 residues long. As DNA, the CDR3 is TGTGCCAGCAGCCTTCCTCATGACATCCAGGCGTTCTTC. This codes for CASSLPHDIQAFF. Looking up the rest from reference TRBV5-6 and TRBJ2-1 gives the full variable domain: DAGVTQSPTHLIKTRGQQVTLRCSPKSGHDTVSWYQQALGQGPQFIFQYYEEEERQRGNFPDRFSGHQFPNYSSELNVNALLLGDSALYLCASSLPHDIQAFFGPGTRLTVL.

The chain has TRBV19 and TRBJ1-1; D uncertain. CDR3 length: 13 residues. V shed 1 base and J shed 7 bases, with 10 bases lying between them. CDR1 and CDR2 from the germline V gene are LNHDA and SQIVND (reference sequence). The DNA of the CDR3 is TGTGCCAGTAGTATAGCATCGAATAGTGAAGCTTTCTTT. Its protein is CASSIASNSEAFF. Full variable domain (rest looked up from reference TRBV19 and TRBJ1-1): DGGITQSPKYLFRKEGQNVTLSCEQNLNHDAMYWYRQDPGQGLRLIYYSQIVNDFQKGDIAEGYSVSREKKESFPLTVTSAQKNPTAFYLCASSIASNSEAFFGQGTRLTVV.

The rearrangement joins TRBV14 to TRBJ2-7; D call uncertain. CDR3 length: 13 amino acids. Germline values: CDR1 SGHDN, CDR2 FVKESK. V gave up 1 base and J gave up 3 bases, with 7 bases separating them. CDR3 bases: TGTGCCAGCAGCCAAGCGTCGCGCTACGAGCAGTACTTC. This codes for CASSQASRYEQYF.

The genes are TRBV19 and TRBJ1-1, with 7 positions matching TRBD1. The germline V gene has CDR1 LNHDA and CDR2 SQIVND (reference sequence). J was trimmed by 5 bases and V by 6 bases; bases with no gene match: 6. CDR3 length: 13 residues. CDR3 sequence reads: CASRNTGVTEAFF. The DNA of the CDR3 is TGTGCCAGTAGAAACACAGGGGTGACTGAAGCTTTCTTT.

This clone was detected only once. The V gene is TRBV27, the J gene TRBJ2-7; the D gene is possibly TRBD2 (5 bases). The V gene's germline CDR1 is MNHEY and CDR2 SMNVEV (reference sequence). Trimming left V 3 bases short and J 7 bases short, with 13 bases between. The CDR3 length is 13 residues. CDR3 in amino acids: CASSFRQTTEQYF. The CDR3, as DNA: TGTGCCAGCAGTTTTCGGCAGACTACGGAGCAGTACTTC.

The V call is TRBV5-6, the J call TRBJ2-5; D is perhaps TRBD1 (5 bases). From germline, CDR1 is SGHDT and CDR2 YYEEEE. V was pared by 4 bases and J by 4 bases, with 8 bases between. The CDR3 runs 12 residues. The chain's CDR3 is CASSLTGETQYF. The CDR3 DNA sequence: TGTGCCAGCAGCCTAACAGGAGAGACCCAGTACTTC.

The CDR3 DNA follows: TGTGCCAGCAGTTTGAGCGGGGTGAACACTGAAGCTTTCTTT. Translating gives CASSLSGVNTEAFF. V is TRBV28 and J is TRBJ1-1, with D unclear. Between the trimmed V and J ends, which lost 3 bases and 0 bases, there was a span of 8 bases. The CDR3 totals 14 residues. Per germline, CDR1 MDHEN and CDR2 SYDVKM.

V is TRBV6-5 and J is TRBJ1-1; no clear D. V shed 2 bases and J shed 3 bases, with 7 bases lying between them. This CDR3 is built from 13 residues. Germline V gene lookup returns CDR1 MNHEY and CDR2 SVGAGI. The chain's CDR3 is CASSYVGDTEAFF. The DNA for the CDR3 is TGTGCCAGCAGTTACGTTGGGGACACTGAAGCTTTCTTT.

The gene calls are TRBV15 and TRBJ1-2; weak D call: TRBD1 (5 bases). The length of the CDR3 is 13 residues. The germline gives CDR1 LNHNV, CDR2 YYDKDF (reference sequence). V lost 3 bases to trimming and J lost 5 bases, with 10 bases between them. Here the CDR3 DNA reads TGTGCCACCAGCAGGGGGGGTGGGTATGGCTACACCTTC. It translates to CATSRGGGYGYTF.

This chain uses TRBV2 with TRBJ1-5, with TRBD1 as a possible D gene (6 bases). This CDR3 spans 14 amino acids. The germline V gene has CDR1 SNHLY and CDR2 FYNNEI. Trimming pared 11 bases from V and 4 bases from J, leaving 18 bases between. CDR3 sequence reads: CASAWSGVNQPQHF. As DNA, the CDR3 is TGTGCCTCAGCATGGTCAGGGGTGAATCAGCCCCAGCATTTT.

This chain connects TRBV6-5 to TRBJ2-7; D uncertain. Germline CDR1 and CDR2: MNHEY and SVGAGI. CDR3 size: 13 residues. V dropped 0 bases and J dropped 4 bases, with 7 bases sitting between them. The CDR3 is CASSYSGRYEQYF. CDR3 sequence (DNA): TGTGCCAGCAGTTACTCGGGAAGATACGAGCAGTACTTC.

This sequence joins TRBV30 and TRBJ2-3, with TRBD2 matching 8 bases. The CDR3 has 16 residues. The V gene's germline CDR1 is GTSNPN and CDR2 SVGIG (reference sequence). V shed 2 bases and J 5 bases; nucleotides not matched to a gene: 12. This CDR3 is CAWSPRGRGGQDTQYF. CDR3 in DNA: TGTGCCTGGAGTCCTCGGGGGCGCGGGGGGCAAGATACGCAGTATTTT.

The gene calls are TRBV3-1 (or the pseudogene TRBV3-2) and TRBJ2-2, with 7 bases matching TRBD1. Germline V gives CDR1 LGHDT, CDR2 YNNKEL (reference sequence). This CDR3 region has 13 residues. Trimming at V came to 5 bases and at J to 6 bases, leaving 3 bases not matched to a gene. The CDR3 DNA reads TGTGCCAGCAGCGCCACAGGGGCCGGGGAGCTGTTTTTT. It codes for CASSATGAGELFF.

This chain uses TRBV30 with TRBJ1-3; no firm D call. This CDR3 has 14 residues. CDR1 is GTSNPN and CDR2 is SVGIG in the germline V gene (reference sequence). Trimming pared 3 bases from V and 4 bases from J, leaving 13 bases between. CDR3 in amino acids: CAWSGSSYGNTIYF. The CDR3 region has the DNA TGTGCCTGGAGCGGATCCTCGTACGGAAACACCATATATTTT.

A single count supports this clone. The DNA of the CDR3 is TGTGCCAGCAGTTACCGGGGCGGGGGGCCACATGAGCAGTTCTTC. Protein sequence: CASSYRGGGPHEQFF. J is TRBJ2-1 and V is TRBV6-5, with 8 bases identical to TRBD2. The CDR3 contains 15 residues. Trimming at V came to 2 bases and at J to 8 bases, leaving 8 bases not matched to a gene. Germline V gene data show CDR1 as MNHEY and CDR2 as SVGAGI.

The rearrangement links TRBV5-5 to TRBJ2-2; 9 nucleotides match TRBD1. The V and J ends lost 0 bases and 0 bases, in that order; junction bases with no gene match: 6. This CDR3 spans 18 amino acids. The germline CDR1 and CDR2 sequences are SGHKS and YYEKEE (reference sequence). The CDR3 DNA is TGTGCCAGCAGCTTGGGTCCCCGACAGGGGGCGAACACCGGGGAGCTGTTTTTT. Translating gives CASSLGPRQGANTGELFF. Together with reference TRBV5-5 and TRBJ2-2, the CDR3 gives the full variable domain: DAGVTQSPTHLIKTRGQQVTLRCSPISGHKSVSWYQQVLGQGPQFIFQYYEKEERGRGNFPDRFSARQFPNYSSELNVNALLLGDSALYLCASSLGPRQGANTGELFFGEGSRLTVL.

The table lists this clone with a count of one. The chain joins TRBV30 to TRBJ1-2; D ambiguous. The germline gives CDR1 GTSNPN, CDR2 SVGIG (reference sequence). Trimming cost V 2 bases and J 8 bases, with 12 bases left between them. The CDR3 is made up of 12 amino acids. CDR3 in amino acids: CAWSPPSGGYTF. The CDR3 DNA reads TGTGCCTGGAGTCCCCCCTCCGGAGGCTACACCTTC.

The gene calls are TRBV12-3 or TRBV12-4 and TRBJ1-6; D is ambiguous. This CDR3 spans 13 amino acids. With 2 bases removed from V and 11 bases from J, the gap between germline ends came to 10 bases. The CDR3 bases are TGTGCCAGCAGTTTACTGGGCAGGACACCCCTCCACTTT. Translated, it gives CASSLLGRTPLHF.

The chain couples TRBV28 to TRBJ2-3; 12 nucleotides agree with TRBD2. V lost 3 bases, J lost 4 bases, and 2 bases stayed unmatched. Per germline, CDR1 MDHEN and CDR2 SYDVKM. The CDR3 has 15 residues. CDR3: CASSFSSGGADTQYF. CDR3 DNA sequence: TGTGCCAGCAGTTTTTCTAGCGGGGGGGCAGATACGCAGTATTTT.